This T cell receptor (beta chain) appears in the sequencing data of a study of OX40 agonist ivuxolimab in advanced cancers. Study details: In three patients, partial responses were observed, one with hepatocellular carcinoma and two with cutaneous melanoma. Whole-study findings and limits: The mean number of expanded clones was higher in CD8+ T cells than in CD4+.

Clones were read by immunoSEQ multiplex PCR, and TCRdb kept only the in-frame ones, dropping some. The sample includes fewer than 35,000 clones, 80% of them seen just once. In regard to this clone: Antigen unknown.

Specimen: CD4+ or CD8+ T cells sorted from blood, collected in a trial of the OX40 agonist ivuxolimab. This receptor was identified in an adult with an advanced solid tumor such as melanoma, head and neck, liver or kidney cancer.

CDR3 loop: CASSRPGQGTYEQYF. The CDR3 DNA reads as TGTGCCAGCAGCCGGCCAGGACAGGGGACCTACGAGCAGTACTTC. The chain employs TRBV5-4 and TRBJ2-7, with TRBD1 matching 9 bases. The V segment lost 4 bases and the J segment 2 bases; nucleotides outside the gene matches: 7. CDR3 length: 15 residues. From germline, CDR1 is SGHNT and CDR2 YYREEE (reference sequence).